The source of this T cell receptor (beta chain) is a study of blood T cell repertoires in COVID-19. The table came from immunoSEQ multiplex PCR; TCRdb's copy has only in-frame clones and leaves some out. The sample holds tens of thousands of clones; about 86% are singletons and the top ten take under 6%. This CDR3 spans 15 amino acids. The ends were cut back, 1 base at V and 8 bases at J, with 12 bases in the middle. Germline-derived CDR1 and CDR2 are SEHNR and FQNEAQ (reference sequence). The source is a man in his forties with active COVID-19. Input material: peripheral blood. This rearrangement joins TRBV7-9 to TRBJ1-6, with a weak D call TRBD1 (6 bases). The CDR3 nucleotides read TGTGCCAGCAGCTTAGGTCCAGGGGTGGATTCACCCCTCCACTTT. This encodes CASSLGPGVDSPLHF.